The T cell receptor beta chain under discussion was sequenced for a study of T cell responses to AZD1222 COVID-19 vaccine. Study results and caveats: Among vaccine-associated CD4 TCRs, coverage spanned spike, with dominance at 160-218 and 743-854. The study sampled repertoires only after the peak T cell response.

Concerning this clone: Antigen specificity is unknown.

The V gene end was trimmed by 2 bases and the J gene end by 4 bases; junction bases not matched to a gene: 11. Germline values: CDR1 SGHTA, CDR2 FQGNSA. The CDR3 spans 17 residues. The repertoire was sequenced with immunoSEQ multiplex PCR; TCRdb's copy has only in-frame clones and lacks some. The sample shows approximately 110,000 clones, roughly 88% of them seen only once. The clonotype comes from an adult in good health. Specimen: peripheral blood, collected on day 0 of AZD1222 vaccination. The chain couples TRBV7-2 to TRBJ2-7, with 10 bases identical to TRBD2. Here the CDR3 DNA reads TGTGCCAGCAGCTTAAAATTAGCGGGGGGACTTCTATACGAGCAGTACTTC. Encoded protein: CASSLKLAGGLLYEQYF.